This T cell receptor (beta chain) is from a study of CD4 T cells in Merkel cell carcinoma (dated by TCRdb to between 2018 and 2021). Some background on the complete study: In the three tumors, dextramer-specific cells accounted for about 0.028-0.72% of tumor-infiltrating CD4+ T cells, with a median of 0.56%. Donors came from a repository of over 1,300 Merkel cell carcinoma patients, of whom over 75 were screened for suitable HLA types. General findings and caveats noted by the study authors: The WEDLT209-228 epitope was characterized largely in a single HLA context. Two TRB sequences were shared by two patients at the amino acid level but not at the nucleotide level, which suggests convergent recombination. The three tumors together yielded some 350 unique TRB amino acid sequences, and with clonality ranging from about 0.1 to 0.15, the repertoires appeared diverse. A small number of dominant clonotypes appeared expanded, and the top clonotype made up roughly 5.5% to 13% of each sorted population.

Viable dextramer-positive CD4+ cells negative for CD8, CD14 and CD19 were bulk-sorted using an Aria II cell sorter and were flash frozen without being cultured. A few Merkel cell carcinoma patients for whom fresh tumor material was available were used as donors. For each patient, no fewer than 3 million tumor digest cells were stained with a WEDLT209-228-PE dextramer, CD4, CD8, CD14 and CD19 antibodies, and a viability dye. Sequencing was performed on the TCR beta chains of WEDLT209-228-specific CD4+ T cells, which had been dextramer-sorted from Merkel cell carcinoma tumor digests. Fresh tumor or punch biopsy material was minced and digested for roughly 3 hours at 37°C with DNase, collagenase and hyaluronidase, filtered, and cryopreserved. Comments on this clone: Base qualities are not provided; no much larger clone lies one nucleotide away.

The library was generated by the immunoSEQ multiplex PCR assay. The commercial sequencing provider extracted genomic DNA from the sorted cells, and TRB CDR3 regions were then profiled at survey-level depth. Under the source paper's analysis protocol: A TRB CDR3 sequence had to be detected two or more times to be counted as a dextramer-positive clonotype. Clonality was computed as 1 minus Shannon entropy normalized by log2 of the number of unique productive sequences, using estimated genomes. What TCRdb holds here is the immuneACCESS table cut down to in-frame rearrangements. Part of the clones is not present; checked against another copy, under half of the missing clones reflect an unresolved V gene, and the others are unexplained. From that table come the V and J calls and clone size; the DNA was used to work out D and trimming. The table for this sample records 74 clones. This clonotype was sampled from a human donor with Merkel cell carcinoma. Sequenced material: CD4+ T cells from the tumor that bound a Merkel cell polyomavirus LT209-228 dextramer. The sample's cell subset or site label is to be understood as: CD4+ cells binding dextramer loaded with MCPyV large T-antigen peptide WEDLFCDESLSSPEPPSSSE (aa 209-228).

Read as DNA, the sequence is TGTGCCAGCAGTTTTCGGGGGTCCATGAACACCGGGGAGCTGTTTTTT. Its coded protein is CASSFRGSMNTGELFF. The chain is assembled from TRBV28 and TRBJ2-2; 6 matching bases give a weak D call of TRBD2. The germline V gene supplies CDR1 MDHEN and CDR2 SYDVKM. The V and J ends are trimmed by 3 bases and 1 base, leaving 12 bases between them. The CDR3 covers 16 residues, taking in both the cysteine and the phenylalanine. The retained sequence is limited to the CDR3, 48 bases, with the frame set at the first base.